This T cell receptor beta chain was obtained from a study of blood T cells in healthy people across ages (dated by TCRdb to the mid-2010s). Background for the entire study: In model experiments, template switching captured roughly one uniquely barcoded TCR beta cDNA molecule for every two T cells. Donors of different ages were randomly distributed across sequencing lanes to avoid experimental bias. Using the same blood draw, the study looked at two additional independent replicas of 1 million unique cDNA reads for two donors, one aged 18 to 30 and the other aged 80 or older. The donors were split into four age groups: young (average around 15 years), middle-aged (39), aged (over 55) and long-lived (approximately 80). Age-related changes in TCR beta repertoire diversity were measured in the study by deep sequencing normalized with unique cDNA molecular identifiers. The study at large found these results: The CMV infection status of donors was not known, potentially confounding age-related changes in expanded clonotypes. Compared with the aged group, more naive CD4+ T cells, fewer expanded clones and increased TCR diversity were shown by the long-lived group, suggesting age selection. Estimates of total diversity from one million sequenced T cells were regarded as lower bounds and underestimates. Observed TCR beta diversity correlated strongly with the percentage of naive T cells measured by flow cytometry. As age increased, observed TCR beta diversity per million T cells dropped in a roughly linear way, and a significant reduction was already evident by age roughly 36. Bulk unsorted PBMC profiling prevented conclusive comparison of naive and antigen-experienced compartments.

Library preparation employed 5' RACE. Sequenced on an Illumina HiSeq 2500. A second PCR of roughly 7 to 11 cycles was run with a J-beta primer mix and a sample-barcoded 5' primer. Each TCR beta cDNA molecule received a unique molecular identifier from a template-switch 5' adaptor carrying 12 random nucleotides. Each sample yielded at least 3 million CDR3-containing paired-end reads. The Mint cDNA synthesis kit, primed by a TRBC-specific oligonucleotide, was used to synthesize first-strand cDNA from all RNA. After uracil-DNA glycosylase treatment, a first 18-cycle PCR used universal primers M1SS and BC2_uni_R on all cDNA. The source study handled its data this way. For normalization, 1 million high-quality reads, each with a distinct molecular identifier, were randomly selected from each sample. Reads with shared molecular identifiers were discarded instead of being binned into consensus sequences. MiTCR, with a Q25 quality threshold and the strictest error-elimination algorithm, was used for CDR3 identification, clonotype clustering and error correction. A nonparametric unseen species model using Euler transformation provided a lower-bound estimate of total TCR beta diversity. In TCRdb, the public reads were trimmed at Q25 with fastp and aligned with MiXCR, with productive beta chains retained. Rows are combined by CDR3 protein, so each entry shows the most common genes and DNA. None of the V and J calls come from the authors' own analysis; TCRdb made them. This sample lists over 1,300,000 distinct CDR3 sequences; 59% were detected once. The leading ten clones occupy 6.5% to 8.5% of the sample.

The germline V gene (reference sequence) specifies SEHNR as CDR1 and FQNEAQ as CDR2. The CDR3 runs 15 residues from the cysteine to the phenylalanine. CDR3 DNA only is kept here, 45 bases in frame from base 1. The junction shows trimming of 4 bases on V and 1 base on J, plus 13 bases between the germline ends. In regard to this clonotype: Its antigen target is currently unknown. Base qualities are not provided; no much larger clone lies one nucleotide away.

The donors were 40 or so Caucasian individuals from Russia, aged roughly 6 to 100 years, who were systemically healthy. Each donor gave approximately 10 milliliters of peripheral blood, collected into EDTA-treated Vacutainer tubes. Ficoll-Paque density-gradient centrifugation was used to isolate PBMCs, with at least 6.5 million per sample. Total RNA, at least 5 micrograms per sample, was extracted from PBMCs with Trizol reagent. For every donor, an aliquot of PBMCs went through flow cytometry to measure the percentages of naive CD45RAhigh/CD27high T cells. This sequence uses TRBV7-9 and TRBJ1-1; a tentative D match to TRBD1 spans 6 bases. This receptor was identified in a man aged 18 to 30 in good health. Sequenced: blood. The CDR3 in this case is CASSSQGGGNTEAFF. The DNA is as follows: TGTGCCAGCAGCTCCCAAGGGGGTGGGAACACTGAAGCTTTCTTT. Full variable domain (CDR3 extended with the reference TRBV7-9 and TRBJ1-1 proteins): DTGVSQNPRHKITKRGQNVTFRCDPISEHNRLYWYRQTLGQGPEFLTYFQNEAQLEKSRLLSDRFSAERPKGSFSTLEIQRTEQGDSAMYLCASSSQGGGNTEAFFGQGTRLTVV.